Listed below are T cell receptor beta chains from one sample, sequenced in a study of blood T cells in healthy people across ages. From the 5' RACE reads, TCRdb called clonotypes with MiXCR, one entry per CDR3 protein. The data contain about 1.4 million distinct CDR3 sequences, almost 60% of them singletons. Sequencing was performed on blood. Every receptor here comes from a man between 18 and 35 years old in good health. The conserved cysteine and the conserved F or W are not part of the CDR3 here.

v_gene: TRBV7-9; j_gene: TRBJ2-7; CDR3aa: ASSDSRLSAQGSYEQY
v_gene: TRBV12-3/TRBV12-4; j_gene: TRBJ2-7; CDR3aa: ASSPLPGQSVQY
v_gene: TRBV28; j_gene: TRBJ1-6; CDR3aa: ASSLAPARFAFPEKNNSPLH
v_gene: TRBV12-3/TRBV12-4; j_gene: TRBJ2-1; CDR3aa: ASSFRLAATSSYNEQF
v_gene: TRBV19; j_gene: TRBJ2-5; CDR3aa: ASANRAGGKQETQY
v_gene: TRBV11-2; j_gene: TRBJ1-1; CDR3aa: AVRRVREEAF
v_gene: TRBV5-5; j_gene: TRBJ1-5; CDR3aa: ASSLAGVNQPQH
v_gene: TRBV20-1; j_gene: TRBJ2-1; CDR3aa: SARGFAYNERF
v_gene: TRBV4-1; j_gene: TRBJ2-4; CDR3aa: ASSQPTGQNIQY
v_gene: TRBV4-3; j_gene: TRBJ2-3; CDR3aa: ASSHRSSSGNTDTQY
v_gene: TRBV10-3; j_gene: TRBJ2-1; CDR3aa: AISSEAEYNEQF
v_gene: TRBV20-1; j_gene: TRBJ1-1; CDR3aa: SVAVGGVPEAF
v_gene: TRBV7-2; j_gene: TRBJ2-5; CDR3aa: ASSRSVTGEETQY
v_gene: TRBV6-5; j_gene: TRBJ2-3; CDR3aa: ASSYPLAGGTDTQY
v_gene: TRBV29-1; j_gene: TRBJ1-2; CDR3aa: SVSTGPLYGYT
v_gene: TRBV4-2; j_gene: TRBJ1-6; CDR3aa: ASSQEASGSYNSPLH
v_gene: TRBV6-2/TRBV6-3; j_gene: TRBJ2-7; CDR3aa: ASSYSWSYEQY
v_gene: TRBV5-6; j_gene: TRBJ1-2; CDR3aa: ASSLVPREANYGYT
v_gene: TRBV7-2; j_gene: TRBJ2-5; CDR3aa: ASSFPFLAQY
v_gene: TRBV9; j_gene: TRBJ2-4; CDR3aa: ASSVVPWGPVSKNIQY
v_gene: TRBV4-3; j_gene: TRBJ2-7; CDR3aa: ASSQGGQSSYEQY
v_gene: TRBV7-7; j_gene: TRBJ1-4; CDR3aa: ASSRGQGYEKLF
v_gene: TRBV5-5; j_gene: TRBJ1-2; CDR3aa: ASYTWDREDYGYT
v_gene: TRBV5-1; j_gene: TRBJ2-7; CDR3aa: ASRDGTGTYEQY
v_gene: TRBV7-8; j_gene: TRBJ2-1; CDR3aa: ASSSTTSASNEQF
v_gene: TRBV2; j_gene: TRBJ2-1; CDR3aa: ATQTGSYEQF
v_gene: TRBV10-3; j_gene: TRBJ1-1; CDR3aa: AISEAVEAF
v_gene: TRBV7-2; j_gene: TRBJ2-7; CDR3aa: ASSLVETPLY
v_gene: TRBV7-9; j_gene: TRBJ1-1; CDR3aa: ASSLTTQGSEAF
v_gene: TRBV20-1; j_gene: TRBJ2-2; CDR3aa: SARDRSGGVPGELF
v_gene: TRBV2; j_gene: TRBJ2-1; CDR3aa: ASKGQGLAANNEQF
v_gene: TRBV24-1; j_gene: TRBJ2-1; CDR3aa: ATSGASSYNEQF
v_gene: TRBV10-3; j_gene: TRBJ2-3; CDR3aa: APAVHTCTDTQY
v_gene: TRBV6-4; j_gene: TRBJ2-1; CDR3aa: ASSGTSGSSNEQF
v_gene: TRBV12-3/TRBV12-4; j_gene: TRBJ1-6; CDR3aa: ASTNQGTANSPLH
v_gene: TRBV14; j_gene: TRBJ2-3; CDR3aa: ASSQLTVAQY
v_gene: TRBV2; j_gene: TRBJ2-4; CDR3aa: ASSAGGVALAKNIQY
v_gene: TRBV4-2; j_gene: TRBJ2-3; CDR3aa: ASSRDGGGAADTQY
v_gene: TRBV9; j_gene: TRBJ1-5; CDR3aa: ASSPGRNQPQH
v_gene: TRBV20-1; j_gene: TRBJ2-7; CDR3aa: SAPTGGVYEQY
v_gene: TRBV7-2; j_gene: TRBJ2-2; CDR3aa: ASSLVSGGNTGELF
v_gene: TRBV20-1; j_gene: TRBJ1-5; CDR3aa: SASTDQPQH
v_gene: TRBV10-3; j_gene: TRBJ2-1; CDR3aa: AISDVARNEQF
v_gene: TRBV7-9; j_gene: TRBJ2-1; CDR3aa: ASSLVQEQF
v_gene: TRBV7-2; j_gene: TRBJ2-5; CDR3aa: ASSLIDRQETQY
v_gene: TRBV11-2; j_gene: TRBJ1-1; CDR3aa: ASSFKVGYNTEAF
v_gene: TRBV29-1; j_gene: TRBJ2-5; CDR3aa: IVGSGRETQY
v_gene: TRBV7-9; j_gene: TRBJ1-4; CDR3aa: ASSLRTGNEKLF
v_gene: TRBV6-5; j_gene: TRBJ2-7; CDR3aa: ASRRGGGVSEQY
v_gene: TRBV5-1; j_gene: TRBJ2-4; CDR3aa: ASSRASTGNSIQY
v_gene: TRBV3-1; j_gene: TRBJ2-4; CDR3aa: ASSQGQGLHIQY
v_gene: TRBV4-2; j_gene: TRBJ2-4; CDR3aa: ASSQAPPGENIQY